This T cell receptor (beta chain) was sequenced in a study of T cells in women clearing cervical HPV infection. TCRdb's copy holds only in-frame clones and misses some; the assay was immunoSEQ multiplex PCR. The sample data list tens of thousands of clones. Notes on the study in general: CIN3+ cases had significantly higher TCR richness than controls; evenness did not differ.

Per the germline V gene, CDR1 is KGHSH and CDR2 is LQKENI. The CDR3 runs to 15 residues. Notes on this clone: Its antigen remains unknown. The read gets to within 3 residues of the CDR3 end, and the germline J gene fills in the rest.

This chain connects TRBV18 to TRBJ2-3; 7 nucleotides agree with TRBD1. The sample comprised blood buffy coat. This receptor was identified in a woman between 18 and 70 years old with a cervical HPV16 infection that either progressed to CIN3+ or cleared (not recorded which). The CDR3 is CASSPPRTGEETQYF. CDR3 DNA (partial): TGTGCCAGCTCACCACCGAGAACAGGGGAAGAGACG. The whole variable domain, filled in from reference TRBV18 and TRBJ2-3, reads NAGVMQNPRHLVRRRGQEARLRCSPMKGHSHVYWYRQLPEEGLKFMVYLQKENIIDESGMPKERFSAEFPKEGPSILRIQQVVRGDSAAYFCASSPPRTGEETQYFGPGTRLTVL.